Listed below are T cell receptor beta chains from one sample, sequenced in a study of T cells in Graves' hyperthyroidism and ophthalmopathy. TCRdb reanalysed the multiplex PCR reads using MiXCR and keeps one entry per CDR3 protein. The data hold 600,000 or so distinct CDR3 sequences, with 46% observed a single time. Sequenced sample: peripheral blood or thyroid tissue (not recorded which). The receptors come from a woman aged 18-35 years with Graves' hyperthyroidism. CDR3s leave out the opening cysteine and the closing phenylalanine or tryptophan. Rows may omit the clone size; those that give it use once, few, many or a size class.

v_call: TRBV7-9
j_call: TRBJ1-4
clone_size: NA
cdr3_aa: ASSLEVDERLF

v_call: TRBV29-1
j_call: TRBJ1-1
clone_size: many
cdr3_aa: SVEDRDRASEAF

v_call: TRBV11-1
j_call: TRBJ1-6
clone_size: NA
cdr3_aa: ASSLRPEVYNSPLH

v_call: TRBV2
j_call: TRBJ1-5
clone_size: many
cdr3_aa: ASRTGVNQPQH

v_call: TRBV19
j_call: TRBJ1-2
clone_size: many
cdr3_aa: ASSIYDGYT

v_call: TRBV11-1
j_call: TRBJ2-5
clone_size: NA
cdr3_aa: ASTADSLYQETQY

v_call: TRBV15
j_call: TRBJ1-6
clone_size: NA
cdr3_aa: ATSRGQGVESPLH

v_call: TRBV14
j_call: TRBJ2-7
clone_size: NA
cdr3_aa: ASSYRVRDYEQY

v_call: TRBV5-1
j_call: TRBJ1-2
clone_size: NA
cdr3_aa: ASSFGQAKANYGYT

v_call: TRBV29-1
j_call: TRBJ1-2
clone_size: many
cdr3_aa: SVEGSRNYGYT

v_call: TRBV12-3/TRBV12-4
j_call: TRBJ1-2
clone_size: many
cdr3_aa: ASSFDPSDYGYT

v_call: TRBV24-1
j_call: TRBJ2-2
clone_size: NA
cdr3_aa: ATSDLRTGELF

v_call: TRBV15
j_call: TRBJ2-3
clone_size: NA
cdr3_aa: ATSRQSTDTQY

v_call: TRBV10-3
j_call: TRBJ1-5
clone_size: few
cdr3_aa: AISEVRGVGQPQH

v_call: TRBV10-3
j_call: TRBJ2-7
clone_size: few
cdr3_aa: ASSLEQGLFYEQY

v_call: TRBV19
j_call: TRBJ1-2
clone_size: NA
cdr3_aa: ASSSDRGANYGYT

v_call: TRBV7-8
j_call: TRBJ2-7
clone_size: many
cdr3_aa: ASSFTDESYEQY

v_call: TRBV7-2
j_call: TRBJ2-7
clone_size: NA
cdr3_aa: ASSQDAGSYEQY

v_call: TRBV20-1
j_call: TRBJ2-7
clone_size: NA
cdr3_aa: SADRAFEQY

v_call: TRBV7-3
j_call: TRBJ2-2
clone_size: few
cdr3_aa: ASSQGTSGRHTGELF

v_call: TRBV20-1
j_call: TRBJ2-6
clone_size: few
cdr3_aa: SATDGSGANVLT

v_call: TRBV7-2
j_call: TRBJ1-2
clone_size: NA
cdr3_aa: ASSLEVFYGYT

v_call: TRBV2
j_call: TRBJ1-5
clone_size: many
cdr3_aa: ARGRGSNQPQH

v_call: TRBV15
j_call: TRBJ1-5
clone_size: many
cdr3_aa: ATSRDNAGLSNQPQH

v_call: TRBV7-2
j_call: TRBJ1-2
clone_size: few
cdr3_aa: ASSLALGGSYGYT

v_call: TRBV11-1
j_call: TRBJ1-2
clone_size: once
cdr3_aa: ASSQELPGYGYT

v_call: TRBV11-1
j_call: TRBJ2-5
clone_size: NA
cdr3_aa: ASGRAGETQY

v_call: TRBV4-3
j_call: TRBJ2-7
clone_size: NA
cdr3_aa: ASSHSHEQY

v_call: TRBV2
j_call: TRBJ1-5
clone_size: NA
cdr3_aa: ASSFRDTWREH